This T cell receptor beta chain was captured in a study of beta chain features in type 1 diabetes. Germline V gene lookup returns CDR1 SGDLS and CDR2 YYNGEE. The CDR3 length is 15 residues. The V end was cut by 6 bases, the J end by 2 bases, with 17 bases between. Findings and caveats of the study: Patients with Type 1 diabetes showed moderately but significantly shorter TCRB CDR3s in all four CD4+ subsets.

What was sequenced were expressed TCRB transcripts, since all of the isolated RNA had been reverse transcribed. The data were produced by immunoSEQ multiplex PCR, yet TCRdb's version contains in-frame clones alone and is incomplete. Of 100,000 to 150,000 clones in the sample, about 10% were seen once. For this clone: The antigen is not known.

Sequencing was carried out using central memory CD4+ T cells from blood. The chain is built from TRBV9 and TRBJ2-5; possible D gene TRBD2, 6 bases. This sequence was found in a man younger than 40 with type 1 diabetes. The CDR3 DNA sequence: TGTGCCAGCACGACTGGAGGGCGGGCACAAGAGACCCAGTACTTC. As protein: CASTTGGRAQETQYF.